This T cell receptor (beta chain) derives from a study of blood T cell repertoires in COVID-19. Study-wide background: The samples span acute and convalescent COVID-19 from the United States, Italy and Spain.

The protocol was immunoSEQ multiplex PCR, while the TCRdb copy is restricted to in-frame clones and leaves out a portion. The table has some 100,000 clones, about 87% seen once. V was clipped by 6 bases and J by 4 bases, with 15 bases between them. Per germline, CDR1 MNHEY and CDR2 SVGAGI. The CDR3 has 15 residues. The chain links TRBV6-5 to TRBJ2-2; D is possibly TRBD1 (5 bases). This clonotype was obtained from a woman between 50 and 59 years old with acute or convalescent COVID-19. Material: peripheral blood. The CDR3 nucleotides are TGTGCCAGCAGGGCAGGGATTCTTTCCACCGGGGAGCTGTTTTTT. Amino acid sequence: CASRAGILSTGELFF.